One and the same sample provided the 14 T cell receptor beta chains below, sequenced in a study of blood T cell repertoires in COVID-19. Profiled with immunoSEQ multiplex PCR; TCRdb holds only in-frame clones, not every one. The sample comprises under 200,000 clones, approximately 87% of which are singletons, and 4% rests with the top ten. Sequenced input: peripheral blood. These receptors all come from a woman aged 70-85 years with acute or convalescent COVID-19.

The CDR3 nucleotides are TGTGCCAGCAGCGAGTCCCAGACTAGCGGAGTCACAGATACGCAGTATTTT. The encoded protein is CASSESQTSGVTDTQYF. The V and J genes are TRBV9 and TRBJ2-3; 9 nucleotides match TRBD2. V dropped 3 bases and J dropped 2; count of bases not matched to a gene: 10. Germline CDR1 is SGDLS and CDR2 is YYNGEE. The CDR3 spans 17 residues.

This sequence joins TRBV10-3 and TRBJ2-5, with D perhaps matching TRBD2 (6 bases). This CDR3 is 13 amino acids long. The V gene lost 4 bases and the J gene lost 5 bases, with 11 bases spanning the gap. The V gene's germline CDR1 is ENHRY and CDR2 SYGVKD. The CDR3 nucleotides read TGTGCCATCAGTGGGGGGGATCGCGAGACCCAGTACTTC. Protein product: CAISGGDRETQYF.

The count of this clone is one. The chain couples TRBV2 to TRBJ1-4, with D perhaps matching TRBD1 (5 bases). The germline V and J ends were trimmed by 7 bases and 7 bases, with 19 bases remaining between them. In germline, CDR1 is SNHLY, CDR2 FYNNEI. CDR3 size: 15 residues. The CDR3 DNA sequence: TGTGCCAGCAATGCTATGACGGGGGGGACTGAAAAACTGTTTTTT. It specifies CASNAMTGGTEKLFF.

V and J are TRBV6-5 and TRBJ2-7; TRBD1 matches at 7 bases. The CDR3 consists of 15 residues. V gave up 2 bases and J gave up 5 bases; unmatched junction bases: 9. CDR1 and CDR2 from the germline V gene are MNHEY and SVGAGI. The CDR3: CASSYGAQGSDEQYF. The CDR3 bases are TGTGCCAGCAGTTACGGCGCACAGGGGAGCGACGAGCAGTACTTC.

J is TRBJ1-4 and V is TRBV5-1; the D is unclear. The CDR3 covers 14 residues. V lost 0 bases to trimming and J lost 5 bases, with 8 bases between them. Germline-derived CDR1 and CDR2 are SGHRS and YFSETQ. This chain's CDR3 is CASSLVGKNEKLFF. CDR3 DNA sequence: TGCGCCAGCAGCTTGGTTGGCAAAAATGAAAAACTGTTTTTT.

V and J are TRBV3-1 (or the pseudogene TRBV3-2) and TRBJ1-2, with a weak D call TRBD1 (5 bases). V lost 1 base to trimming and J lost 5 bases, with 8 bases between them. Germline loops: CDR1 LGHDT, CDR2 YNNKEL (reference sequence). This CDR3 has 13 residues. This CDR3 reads CASSQAGGYGYTF. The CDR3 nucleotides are TGTGCCAGCAGCCAAGCCGGGGGGTATGGCTACACCTTC.

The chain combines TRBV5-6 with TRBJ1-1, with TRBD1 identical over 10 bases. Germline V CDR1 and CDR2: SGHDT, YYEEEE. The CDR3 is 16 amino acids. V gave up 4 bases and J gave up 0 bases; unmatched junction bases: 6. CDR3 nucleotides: TGTGCCAGCAGCCTCCGGGACAGGGGTTTGAACACTGAAGCTTTCTTT. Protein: CASSLRDRGLNTEAFF.

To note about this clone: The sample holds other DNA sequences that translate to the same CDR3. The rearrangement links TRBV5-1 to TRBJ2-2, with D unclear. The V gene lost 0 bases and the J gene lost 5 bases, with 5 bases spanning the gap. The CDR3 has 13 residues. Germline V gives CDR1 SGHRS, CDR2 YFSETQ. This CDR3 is CASSLAGTGELFF. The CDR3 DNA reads TGCGCCAGCAGCTTGGCCGGTACCGGGGAGCTGTTTTTT. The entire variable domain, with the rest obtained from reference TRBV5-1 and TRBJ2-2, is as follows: KAGVTQTPRYLIKTRGQQVTLSCSPISGHRSVSWYQQTPGQGLQFLFEYFSETQRNKGNFPGRFSGRQFSNSRSEMNVSTLELGDSALYLCASSLAGTGELFFGEGSRLTVL.

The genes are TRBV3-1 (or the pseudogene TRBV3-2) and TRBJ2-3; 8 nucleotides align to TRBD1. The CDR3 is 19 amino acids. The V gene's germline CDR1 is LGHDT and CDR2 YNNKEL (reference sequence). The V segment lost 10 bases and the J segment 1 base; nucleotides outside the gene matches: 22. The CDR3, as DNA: TGTGCCAACAACCGACAGGGGCGACTACCCTCCTTAGGCACAGATACGCAGTATTTT. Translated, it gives CANNRQGRLPSLGTDTQYF.

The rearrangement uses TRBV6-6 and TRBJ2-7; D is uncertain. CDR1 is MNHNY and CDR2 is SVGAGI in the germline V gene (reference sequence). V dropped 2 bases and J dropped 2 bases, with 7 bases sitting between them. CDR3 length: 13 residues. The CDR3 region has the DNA TGTGCCAGCAGTTACCTACTAACCTACGAGCAGTACTTC. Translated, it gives CASSYLLTYEQYF.

In DNA, the CDR3 is TGTGCCAGCAGCCAGCCTGACAGGGACTCTGGAAACACCATATATTTT. Translated: CASSQPDRDSGNTIYF. This chain connects TRBV4-2 to TRBJ1-3; 7 bases line up with TRBD1. The J segment lost 0 bases and the V segment lost 3 bases, leaving 5 bases of the junction unmatched. CDR1 LGHNA and CDR2 YNFKEQ come from the germline V gene. The CDR3 is made up of 16 amino acids.

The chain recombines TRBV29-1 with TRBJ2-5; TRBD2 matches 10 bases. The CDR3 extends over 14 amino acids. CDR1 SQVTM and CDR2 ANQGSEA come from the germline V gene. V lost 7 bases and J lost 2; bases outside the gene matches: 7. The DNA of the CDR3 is TGCAGCGCTAAACTAGCGGGAAGGCAAGAGACCCAGTACTTC. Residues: CSAKLAGRQETQYF.

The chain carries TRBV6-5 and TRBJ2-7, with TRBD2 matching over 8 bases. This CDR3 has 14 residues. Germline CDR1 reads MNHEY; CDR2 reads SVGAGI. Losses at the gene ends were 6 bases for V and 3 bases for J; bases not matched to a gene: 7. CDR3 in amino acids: CASRASGSRYEQYF. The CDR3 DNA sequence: TGTGCCAGCAGAGCGAGCGGGAGCCGCTACGAGCAGTACTTC.

CDR3 DNA sequence: TGTGCCAGCAGCGGGGATGGCGGGCGGAACACCGGGGAGCTGTTTTTT. Translation gives CASSGDGGRNTGELFF. The chain combines TRBV9 with TRBJ2-2, with a tentative D call TRBD2 (5 bases). In germline, CDR1 is SGDLS, CDR2 YYNGEE. The CDR3 loop spans 16 amino acids. The V end lost 3 bases, the J end lost 1 base, and 13 bases lay between the germline ends.